This record covers a single T cell receptor beta chain. In the study's own analysis: Reference gene primer amplification yielded estimated nucleated cell counts. Sequencing used immunoSEQ multiplex PCR; TCRdb keeps in-frame clones, though not all of them. The V and J calls and the clone size are those of that table, but D and trimming were determined from the DNA. The data hold 95,000 to 150,000 clones, with approximately 80% observed a single time. Trimming removed 1 base from V and 4 bases from J, with 13 bases in between. Germline lookup yields CDR1 LGHDT and CDR2 YNNKEL (reference sequence). The CDR3 totals 16 residues. The source of the sample is a study of blood T cell repertoires in COVID-19. Study-wide background: Spain, Italy and the United States supplied samples that represented acute and convalescent COVID-19. PBMCs, B-cell-depleted T cells, or T cells were the source of the cDNA or gDNA that made up the material.

The source of this sequence is a woman aged 70-85 years with acute or convalescent COVID-19. The source material was peripheral blood. This chain uses TRBV3-1 (or the pseudogene TRBV3-2) with TRBJ2-2, with D possibly being TRBD1 (6 bases). CDR3 residues: CASSQVGQISTGELFF. Here the CDR3 DNA reads TGTGCCAGCAGCCAAGTGGGACAAATTAGCACCGGGGAGCTGTTTTTT.